This T cell receptor (beta chain) was retrieved from a study of beta chain features in type 1 diabetes. Every isolated RNA sample was fully reverse transcribed, so sequencing captured expressed TCRB transcripts. TCRdb keeps only in-frame clones here, not all; method: immunoSEQ multiplex PCR. The sample lists about 410,000 clones; approximately 13% were seen once. In germline, CDR1 is ENHRY, CDR2 SYGVKD. V dropped 6 bases and J dropped 1 base, with 15 bases sitting between them. This CDR3 region has 15 residues. This clone was seen a few times. The receptor comes from a man aged 25 to 45 in good health. The sample comprised naive CD4+ T cells from blood. The rearrangement uses TRBV10-3 and TRBJ1-1; possible D gene TRBD1, 6 bases. CDR3 amino acids: CAISAPQGKNTEAFF. CDR3 DNA: TGTGCCATCAGCGCCCCTCAGGGGAAGAACACTGAAGCTTTCTTT.